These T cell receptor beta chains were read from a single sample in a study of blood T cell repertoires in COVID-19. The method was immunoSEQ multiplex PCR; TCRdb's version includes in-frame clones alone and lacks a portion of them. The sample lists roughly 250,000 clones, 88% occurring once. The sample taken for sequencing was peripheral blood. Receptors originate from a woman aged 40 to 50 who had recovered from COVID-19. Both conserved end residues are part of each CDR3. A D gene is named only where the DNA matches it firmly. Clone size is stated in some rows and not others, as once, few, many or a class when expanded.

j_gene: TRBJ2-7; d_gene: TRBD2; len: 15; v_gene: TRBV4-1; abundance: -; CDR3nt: TGCGCCAGCAGCCAGACTAGCGGGGTTTCCTACGAGCAGTACTTC; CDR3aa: CASSQTSGVSYEQYF
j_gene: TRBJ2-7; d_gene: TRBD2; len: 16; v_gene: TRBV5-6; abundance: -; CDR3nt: TGTGCCAGCAGCCCGCGGGGGGCAGACACTAACTACGAGCAGTACTTC; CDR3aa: CASSPRGADTNYEQYF
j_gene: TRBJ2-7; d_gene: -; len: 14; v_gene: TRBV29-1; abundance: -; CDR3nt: TGCAGCGTTGGGAAGGACAGACACCTCTACGAGCAGTACTTC; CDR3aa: CSVGKDRHLYEQYF
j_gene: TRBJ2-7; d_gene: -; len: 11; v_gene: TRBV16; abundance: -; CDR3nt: TGTGCCAGCAGCCAAATGCGCGAGCAGTACTTC; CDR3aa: CASSQMREQYF
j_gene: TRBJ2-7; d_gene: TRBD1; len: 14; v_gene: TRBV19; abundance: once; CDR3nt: TGTGCCAGTAGTTCCCGGACAGGTTCCTACGAGCAGTACTTC; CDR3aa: CASSSRTGSYEQYF
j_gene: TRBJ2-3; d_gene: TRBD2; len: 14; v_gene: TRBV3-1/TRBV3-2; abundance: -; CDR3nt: TGTGCCAGCAGCCAAGAAATAGCGGGAGATACGCAGTATTTT; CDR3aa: CASSQEIAGDTQYF
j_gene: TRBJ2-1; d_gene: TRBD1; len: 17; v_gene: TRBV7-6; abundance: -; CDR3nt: TGTGCCAGCAGCTTCGGGACAGGGGTATTACTCGGGAATGAGCAGTTCTTC; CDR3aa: CASSFGTGVLLGNEQFF
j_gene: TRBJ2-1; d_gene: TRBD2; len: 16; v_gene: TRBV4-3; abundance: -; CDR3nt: TGCGCCAGCAGCTTACTAGCGGGGGGCTCCTACAATGAGCAGTTCTTC; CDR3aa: CASSLLAGGSYNEQFF
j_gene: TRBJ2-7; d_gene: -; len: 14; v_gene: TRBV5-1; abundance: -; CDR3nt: TGCGCCAGCAGCTTGCGGAGCGCGGCCTACGAGCAGTACTTC; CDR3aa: CASSLRSAAYEQYF
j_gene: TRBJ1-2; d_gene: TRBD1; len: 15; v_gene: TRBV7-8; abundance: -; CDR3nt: TGTGCCAGCAGCTTAAAGGGACAGGGGCTAAGTGGCTACACCTTC; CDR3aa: CASSLKGQGLSGYTF
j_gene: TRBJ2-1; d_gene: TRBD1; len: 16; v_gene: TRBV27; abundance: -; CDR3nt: TGTGCCAGCATGGGAAGACAGGGGGCCCGGGGGGGTGAGCAGTTCTTC; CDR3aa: CASMGRQGARGGEQFF
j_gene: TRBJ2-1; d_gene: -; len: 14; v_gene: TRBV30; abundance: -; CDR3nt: TGTGCCTGGAGTGGACAGAGATACTACAATGAGCAGTTCTTC; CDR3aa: CAWSGQRYYNEQFF
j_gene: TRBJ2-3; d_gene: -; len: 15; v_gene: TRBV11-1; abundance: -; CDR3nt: TGTGCCAGCAGCTTCTCCCGGGAGTCGACAGATACGCAGTATTTT; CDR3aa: CASSFSRESTDTQYF
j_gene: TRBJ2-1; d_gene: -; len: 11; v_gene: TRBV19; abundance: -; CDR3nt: TGTGCCAGTAGTATAAGAGGGGAGCAGTTCTTC; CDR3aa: CASSIRGEQFF
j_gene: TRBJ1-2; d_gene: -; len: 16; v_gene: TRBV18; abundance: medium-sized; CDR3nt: TGTGCCAGCTCAGCGCATGAGTCCAAAGCTAACTATGGCTACACCTTC; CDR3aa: CASSAHESKANYGYTF
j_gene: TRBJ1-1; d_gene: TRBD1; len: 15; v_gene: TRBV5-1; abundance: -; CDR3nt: TGCGCCAGCAGCTTGGCGGACAGGGGAAACACTGAAGCTTTCTTT; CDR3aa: CASSLADRGNTEAFF
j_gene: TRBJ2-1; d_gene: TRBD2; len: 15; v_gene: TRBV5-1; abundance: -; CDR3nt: TGCGCCAGCAGCTTGGTAGCGGGGGAGGGGAATGAGCAGTTCTTC; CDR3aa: CASSLVAGEGNEQFF
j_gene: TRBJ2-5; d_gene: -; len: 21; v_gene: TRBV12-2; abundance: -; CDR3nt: TGTGCAAGTCGAACCGGAACCCGCGGCCCCGGCAAGACAGGGAAAGGGGAGACCCAGTACTTC; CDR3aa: CASRTGTRGPGKTGKGETQYF
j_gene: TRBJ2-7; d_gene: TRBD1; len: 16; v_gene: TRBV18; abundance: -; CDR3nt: TGTGCCAGCTCACCAAAGACGGGGACAGCTACCTACGAGCAGTACTTC; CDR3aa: CASSPKTGTATYEQYF
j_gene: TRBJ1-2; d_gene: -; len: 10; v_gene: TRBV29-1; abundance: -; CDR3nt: TGCAGCGTTGGCGAGGATGGCTACACCTTC; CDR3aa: CSVGEDGYTF
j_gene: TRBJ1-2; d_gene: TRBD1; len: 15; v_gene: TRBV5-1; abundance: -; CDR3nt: TGCGCCAGCAGCTTGGAGGGACAGGGAGACTATGGCTACACCTTC; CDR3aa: CASSLEGQGDYGYTF
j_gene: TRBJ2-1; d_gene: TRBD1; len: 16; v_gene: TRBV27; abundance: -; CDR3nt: TGTGCCAGCAGTTCCCCGGACAGGGGAGTATACAATGAGCAGTTCTTC; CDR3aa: CASSSPDRGVYNEQFF
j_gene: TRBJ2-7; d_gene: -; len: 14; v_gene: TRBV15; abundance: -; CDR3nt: TGTGCCACCAGCATCAGGGGTCCAAGCTACGAGCAGTACTTC; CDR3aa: CATSIRGPSYEQYF
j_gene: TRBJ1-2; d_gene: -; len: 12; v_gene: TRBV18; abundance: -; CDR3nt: TGTGCCAGCTCGGACAGTTTCTATGGCTACACCTTC; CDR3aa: CASSDSFYGYTF
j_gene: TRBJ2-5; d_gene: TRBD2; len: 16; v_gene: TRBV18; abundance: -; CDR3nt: TGTGCCAGCTCACCACTCCCTGCGGGAGAGAGAGAGACCCAGTACTTC; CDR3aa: CASSPLPAGERETQYF
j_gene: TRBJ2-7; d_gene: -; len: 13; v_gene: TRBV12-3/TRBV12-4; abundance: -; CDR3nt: TGTGCCAGCAGCACAACTAGTCCTAGCGAGCAGTACTTC; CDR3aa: CASSTTSPSEQYF
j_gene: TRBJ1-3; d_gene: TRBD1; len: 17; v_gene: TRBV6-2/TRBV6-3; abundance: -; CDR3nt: TGTGCCAGCAGCTTGGGACAGGGATGGAGCTCTGGAAACACCATATATTTT; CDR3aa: CASSLGQGWSSGNTIYF
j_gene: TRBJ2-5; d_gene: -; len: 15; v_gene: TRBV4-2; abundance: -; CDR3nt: TGTGCCAGCAGCCAAGAGCTTAGCGGCCAAGAGACCCAGTACTTC; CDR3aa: CASSQELSGQETQYF
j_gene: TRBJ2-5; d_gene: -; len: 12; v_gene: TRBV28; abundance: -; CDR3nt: TGTGCCAGCAAAAGAACCCGGGATCCAGAGTACTTC; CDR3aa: CASKRTRDPEYF
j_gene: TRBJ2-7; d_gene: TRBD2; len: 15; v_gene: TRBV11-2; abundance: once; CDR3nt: TGTGCCAGCAGCTTAGCTACTAGCGGGAGGGCCGAGCAGTACTTC; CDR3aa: CASSLATSGRAEQYF
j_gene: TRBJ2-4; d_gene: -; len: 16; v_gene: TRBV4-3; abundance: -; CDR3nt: TGCGCCAGCAGCCAAGAGGCAGGGTTCTCCAAAAACATTCAGTACTTC; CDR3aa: CASSQEAGFSKNIQYF
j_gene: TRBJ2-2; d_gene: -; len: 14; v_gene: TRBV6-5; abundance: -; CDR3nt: TGTGCCAGCAGTTATCATCTAAACACCGGGGAGCTGTTTTTT; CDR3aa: CASSYHLNTGELFF
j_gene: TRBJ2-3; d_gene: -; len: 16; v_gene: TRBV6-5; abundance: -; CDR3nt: TGTGCCAGCAGTTACTTAGCACCCCCGGGGTCAGATACGCAGTATTTT; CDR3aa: CASSYLAPPGSDTQYF
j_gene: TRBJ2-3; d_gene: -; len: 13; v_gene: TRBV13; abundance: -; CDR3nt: TGTGCCAGCAGCTGGACTAGCACAGATACGCAGTATTTT; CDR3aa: CASSWTSTDTQYF
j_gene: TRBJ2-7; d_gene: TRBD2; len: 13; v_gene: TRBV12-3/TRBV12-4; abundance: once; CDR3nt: TGTGCCAGCAAACTAGCGGGGACCTACGAGCAGTACTTC; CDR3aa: CASKLAGTYEQYF
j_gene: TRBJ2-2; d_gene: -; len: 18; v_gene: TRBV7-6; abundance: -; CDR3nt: TGTGCCAGCAGCCTCCTCTCTCCCACAGGGAGAGGCACCGGGGAGCTGTTTTTT; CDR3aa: CASSLLSPTGRGTGELFF
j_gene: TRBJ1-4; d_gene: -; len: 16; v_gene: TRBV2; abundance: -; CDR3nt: TGTGCCAGCAATCCTTCCCCGGGGACAACTAATGAAAAACTGTTTTTT; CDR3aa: CASNPSPGTTNEKLFF
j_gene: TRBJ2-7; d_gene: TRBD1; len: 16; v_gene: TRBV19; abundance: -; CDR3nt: TGTGCCAGTAGTGCCCGGGACAGACTCAACCCCTACGAGCAGTACTTC; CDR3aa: CASSARDRLNPYEQYF
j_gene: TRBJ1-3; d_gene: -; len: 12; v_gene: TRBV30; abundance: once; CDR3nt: TGTGCCTGGTCCAGTGCCTGGAACACCATATATTTT; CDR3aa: CAWSSAWNTIYF
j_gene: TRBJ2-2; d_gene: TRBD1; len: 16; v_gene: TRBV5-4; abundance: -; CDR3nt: TGTGCCAGCACCCGCCTCGAGGGGGCGGGCACCGGGGAGCTGTTTTTT; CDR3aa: CASTRLEGAGTGELFF
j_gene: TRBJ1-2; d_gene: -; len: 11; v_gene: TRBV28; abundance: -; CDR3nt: TGTGCCAGCGCGTCAAACTATGGCTACACCTTC; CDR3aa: CASASNYGYTF
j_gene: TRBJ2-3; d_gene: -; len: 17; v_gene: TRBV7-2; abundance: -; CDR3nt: TGTGCCAGCAGCTTAGCGCGGGACGTGGTTGGCACAGATACGCAGTATTTT; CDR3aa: CASSLARDVVGTDTQYF
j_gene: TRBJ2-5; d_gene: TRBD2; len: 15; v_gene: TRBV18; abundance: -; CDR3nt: TGTGCCAGCTCACCGGGGGAGGGCGCCAGGGAGACCCAGTACTTC; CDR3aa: CASSPGEGARETQYF
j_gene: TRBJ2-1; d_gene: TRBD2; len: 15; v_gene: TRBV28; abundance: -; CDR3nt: TGTGCCAGCAGGAAGCGGGGGGGCTCCTACAATGAGCAGTTCTTC; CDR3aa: CASRKRGGSYNEQFF
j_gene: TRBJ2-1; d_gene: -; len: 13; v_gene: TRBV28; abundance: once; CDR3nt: TGTGCCAGCAGTAGACAGCTTTACAATGAGCAGTTCTTC; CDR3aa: CASSRQLYNEQFF
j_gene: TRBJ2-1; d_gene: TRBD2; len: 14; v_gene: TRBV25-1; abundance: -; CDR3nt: TGTGCCAGCAGTGAATTTAACTCCGGGACTAGTTGGTTCTTC; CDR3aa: CASSEFNSGTSWFF
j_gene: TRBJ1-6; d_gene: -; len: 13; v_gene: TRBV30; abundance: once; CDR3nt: TGTGCTTACCGGGACACCTATAATTCACCCCTCCACTTT; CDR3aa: CAYRDTYNSPLHF
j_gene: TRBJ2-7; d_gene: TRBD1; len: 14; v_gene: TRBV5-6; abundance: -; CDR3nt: TGTGCCAGCAGCTTGGGACAGGGATCCTACGAGCAGTACTTC; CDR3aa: CASSLGQGSYEQYF
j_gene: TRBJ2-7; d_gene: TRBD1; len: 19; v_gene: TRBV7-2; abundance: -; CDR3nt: TGTGCCAGCAGCTTAGGACCGATGGGGTCCGGGACAGGGGGCTACGAGCAGTACTTC; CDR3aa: CASSLGPMGSGTGGYEQYF
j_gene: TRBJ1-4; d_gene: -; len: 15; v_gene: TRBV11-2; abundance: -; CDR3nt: TGTGCCAGCAGCCTCCTAGGAGGTCCTAATGAAAAACTGTTTTTT; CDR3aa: CASSLLGGPNEKLFF
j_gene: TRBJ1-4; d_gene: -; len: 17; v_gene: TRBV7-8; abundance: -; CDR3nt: TGTGCCAGCAGCTTTTCCGCCGTTACCGCAGGTGATGAAAAACTGTTTTTT; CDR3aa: CASSFSAVTAGDEKLFF
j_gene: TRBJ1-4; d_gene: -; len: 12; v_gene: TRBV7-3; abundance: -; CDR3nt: TGTGCCCGCCCAGGGAGGCATGAAAAACTGTTTTTT; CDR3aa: CARPGRHEKLFF
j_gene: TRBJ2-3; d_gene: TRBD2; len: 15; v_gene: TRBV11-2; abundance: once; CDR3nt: TGTGCCAGCAGCTTAATAGCGGGGGGGTTAGATACGCAGTATTTT; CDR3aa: CASSLIAGGLDTQYF
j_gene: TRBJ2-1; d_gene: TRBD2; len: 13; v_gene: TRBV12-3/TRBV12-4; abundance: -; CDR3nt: TGTGCCAGCAGTTCCTTAGCGGGAGCGGAGCAGTTCTTC; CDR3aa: CASSSLAGAEQFF
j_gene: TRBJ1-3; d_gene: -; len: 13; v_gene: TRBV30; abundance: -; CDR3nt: TGTGCCTGGAGTGTACACTCTGGAAACACCATATATTTT; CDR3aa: CAWSVHSGNTIYF
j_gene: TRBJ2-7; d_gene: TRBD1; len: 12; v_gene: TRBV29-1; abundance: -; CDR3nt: TGCAGCGGGGGACAGGGTCGGTACGAGCAGTACTTC; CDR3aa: CSGGQGRYEQYF
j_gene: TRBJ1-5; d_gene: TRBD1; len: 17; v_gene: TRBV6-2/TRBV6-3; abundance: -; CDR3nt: TGTGCCAGCAGTTACCAGCCCCGAGGGACAGGCAATCAGCCCCAGCATTTT; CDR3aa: CASSYQPRGTGNQPQHF
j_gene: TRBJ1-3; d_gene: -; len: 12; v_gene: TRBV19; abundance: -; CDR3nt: TGTGCCAGCGGACACCTCGGAAACACCATATATTTT; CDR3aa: CASGHLGNTIYF
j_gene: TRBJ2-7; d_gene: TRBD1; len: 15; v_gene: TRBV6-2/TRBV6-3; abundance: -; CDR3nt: TGTGCCAGCAGTTACTCCGGGACAGGGATCTACGAGCAGTACTTC; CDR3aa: CASSYSGTGIYEQYF